What follows are 14 T cell receptor beta chains derived from one specimen sequenced in a study of CD8 T cells in ankylosing spondylitis. The study, taken as a whole, reports: A TCR beta motif of fewer than ten highly homologous variants seemed to mark ankylosing spondylitis blood.

Their recognized antigens are unknown. TCRdb reprocessed the 5' RACE reads via MiXCR and lists one record per CDR3 protein. The table includes roughly 670,000 distinct CDR3 sequences, 15% to 20% detected once. Sequenced input: blood, either unsorted or a sorted T cell fraction (not recorded which). These receptors were taken from a male donor with ankylosing spondylitis.

This clonotype was recorded at least ten times. The V call is TRBV5-6, the J call TRBJ2-3; 13 bases are a match to TRBD2. Germline CDR1 is SGHDT and CDR2 is YYEEEE. V lost 0 bases, J lost 3 bases, and 1 base stayed unmatched. This CDR3 is built from 16 residues. CDR3 in amino acids: CASSLGTSGGTDTQYF. As DNA, the CDR3 is TGTGCCAGCAGCTTGGGGACTAGCGGGGGAACAGATACGCAGTATTTT.

A few counts support this clonotype. This chain links TRBV29-1 with TRBJ1-2; 10 positions match TRBD1. The CDR3 extends over 14 amino acids. Germline CDR1 is SQVTM and CDR2 is ANQGSEA. J was trimmed by 7 bases and V by 7 bases; bases with no gene match: 12. The CDR3 coding sequence is TGCAGCGCCGAAGGGACAGGGGATTTTGGTGGCTACACCTTC. It codes for CSAEGTGDFGGYTF.

The rearrangement joins TRBV7-8 to TRBJ1-6; 7 nucleotides align to TRBD1. The CDR3 has 16 residues. Trimming at V came to 10 bases and at J to 7 bases, leaving 16 bases not matched to a gene. Germline values: CDR1 SGHVS, CDR2 FQNEAQ. For the CDR3, the DNA is TGTGCCACCTCTGACAGGGATCTCCCCATCAATTCACCCCTCCACTTT. Its translation: CATSDRDLPINSPLHF.

This clonotype was seen more than once but under ten times. In DNA, the CDR3 is TGCAGTGCTCCAGACAGCACAGATACGCAGTATTTT. Translation gives CSAPDSTDTQYF. The genes are TRBV20-1 and TRBJ2-3; the D is unclear. CDR3 length: 12 residues. V was clipped by 5 bases and J by 0 bases, with 6 bases between them. CDR1 is DFQATT, CDR2 SNEGSKA, per germline (reference sequence).

This clonotype came up a few times. Here the CDR3 reads CASSPSKNIQYF. The CDR3 nucleotides are TGTGCCAGCAGCCCCTCCAAAAACATTCAGTACTTC. The rearrangement uses TRBV7-2 and TRBJ2-4; D remains ambiguous. This CDR3 has 12 residues. Between the trimmed V and J ends, which lost 5 bases and 2 bases, there was a span of 4 bases. Germline assignment: CDR1 SGHTA and CDR2 FQGNSA.

The chain carries TRBV28 and TRBJ2-2, with D possibly TRBD2 on 6 matching bases. Germline V lookup: CDR1 MDHEN, CDR2 SYDVKM. This CDR3 has 15 amino acids. The V and J ends lost 7 bases and 7 bases respectively, with 19 bases between them. The CDR3 region has the DNA TGTGCCAGCACCCTCTTCGGGGGTAGGGTCGGGGAGCTGTTTTTT. Encoded protein: CASTLFGGRVGELFF.

In its sample, this clonotype was seen a few times. The V call is TRBV12-3 or TRBV12-4, the J call TRBJ1-1, with 9 bases lining up with TRBD1. The CDR3 length is 15 residues. Trimming cost V 1 base and J 5 bases; bases outside gene matches: 5. DNA for the CDR3: TGTGCCAGCAGTTTAGGGGACAGGGACGTAACTGAAGCTTTCTTT. Encoded protein: CASSLGDRDVTEAFF.

This clonotype was counted between two and nine times. The V gene is TRBV20-1, the J gene TRBJ2-3; TRBD2 might be the D (5 bases). Trimming pared 3 bases from V and 1 base from J, leaving 14 bases between. The CDR3 totals 15 residues. CDR1 is DFQATT, CDR2 SNEGSKA, per germline (reference sequence). CDR3 region: CSASPTGRGTDTQYF. The CDR3 DNA sequence: TGCAGTGCTAGTCCGACCGGGCGGGGCACAGATACGCAGTATTTT.

The table lists this clonotype with a few counts. The genes are TRBV15 and TRBJ1-2; a weak D match, TRBD1 (5 bases). This CDR3 contains 16 residues. The germline gives CDR1 LNHNV, CDR2 YYDKDF (reference sequence). The V end was cut by 0 bases, the J end by 2 bases, with 13 bases between. The CDR3 DNA follows: TGTGCCACCAGCAGAGACCGAATACAGGAGAACTATGGCTACACCTTC. Its translation is CATSRDRIQENYGYTF.

The CDR3: CASSYPKTAQETQYF. For the CDR3, the DNA is TGTGCCAGCAGCTACCCCAAGACAGCCCAAGAGACCCAGTACTTC. The V call is TRBV3-1, the J call TRBJ2-5; D possibly corresponds to TRBD1 (5 bases). Germline V CDR1 and CDR2: LGHDT, YNNKEL (reference sequence). The CDR3 loop spans 15 amino acids. V was clipped by 5 bases and J by 1 base, with 14 bases between them.

This chain uses TRBV14 with TRBJ2-5; the match to TRBD2 covers 11 bases. The CDR3 consists of 20 residues. Germline trimming cut 0 bases from V and 5 bases from J; bases unmatched to any gene: 17. The germline CDR1 and CDR2 sequences are SGHDN and FVKESK. The CDR3 loop reads CASSQEGPVAGGPDLETQYF. Here the CDR3 DNA reads TGTGCCAGCAGCCAAGAAGGCCCGGTAGCGGGAGGGCCAGATTTGGAGACCCAGTACTTC.

This chain joins TRBV21-1 and TRBJ2-2; TRBD1, as called in the table, went unchecked against the DNA. TRBV21-1 is a pseudogene locus. This CDR3 has 13 amino acids. In DNA form, the CDR3 reads TGTGCCAGCAGCAAAGCGGCCCTGGGGGAGCTGTTTTTT. It yields the protein CASSKAALGELFF.

A few counts support this clonotype. The rearrangement joins TRBV6-2 or TRBV6-3 to TRBJ2-1, with D perhaps TRBD1 (6 bases). Germline V CDR1 and CDR2: MNHEY, SVGEGT. The CDR3 is 14 residues long. Trimming removed 6 bases at V and 6 bases at J, with 15 bases between. The chain's CDR3 is CASSLLTGINEQFF. DNA of the CDR3: TGTGCCAGCAGCCTCCTGACAGGTATCAATGAGCAGTTCTTC.

This clonotype appeared a few times. The chain is built from TRBV7-8 and TRBJ1-6, with a tentative D call TRBD1 (5 bases). The germline V gene encodes CDR1 SGHVS and CDR2 FQNEAQ. The CDR3 has 15 residues. The V end lost 5 bases, the J end lost 6 bases, and 14 bases lay between the germline ends. Here the CDR3 DNA reads TGTGCCAGCAGCGATACTCGGGGGTCTAATTCACCCCTCCACTTT. Translated, it gives CASSDTRGSNSPLHF.